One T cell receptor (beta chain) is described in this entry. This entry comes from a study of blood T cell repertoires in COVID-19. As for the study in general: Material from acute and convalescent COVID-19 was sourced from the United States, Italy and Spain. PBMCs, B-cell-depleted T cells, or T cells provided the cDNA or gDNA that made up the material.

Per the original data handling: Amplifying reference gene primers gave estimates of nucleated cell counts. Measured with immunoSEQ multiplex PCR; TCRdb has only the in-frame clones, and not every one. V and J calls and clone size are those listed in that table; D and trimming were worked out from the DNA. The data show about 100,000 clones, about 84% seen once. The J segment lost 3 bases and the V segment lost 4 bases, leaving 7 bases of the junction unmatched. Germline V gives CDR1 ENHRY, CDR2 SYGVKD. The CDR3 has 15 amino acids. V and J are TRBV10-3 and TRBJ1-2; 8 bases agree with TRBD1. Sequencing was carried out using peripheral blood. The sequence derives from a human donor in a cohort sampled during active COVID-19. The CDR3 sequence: CAISVLAGGHYGYTF. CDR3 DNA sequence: TGTGCCATCAGTGTCCTGGCAGGGGGCCACTATGGCTACACCTTC.